The T cell receptor (beta chain) under discussion was sequenced for a study of blood T cell repertoires in COVID-19. Study-level background: The origin of the acute and convalescent COVID-19 samples was the United States, Italy and Spain. T cells, B-cell-depleted T cells, or PBMCs provided the cDNA or gDNA that served as material.

Authors' analysis steps: Reference gene primer amplification yielded estimated nucleated cell counts. TCRdb keeps only in-frame clones here, not all; method: immunoSEQ multiplex PCR. D and trimming come from the DNA, and the V and J calls and clone size come from that table. The repertoire holds roughly 30,000 clones, with over 75% as singletons. Looked up from germline, CDR1 is MNHEY and CDR2 is SVGAGI. The CDR3 sequence is 12 residues long. After removal of 6 bases from V and 4 bases from J, the junction contained 2 bases not matched to a gene. Sequences were obtained from peripheral blood. The chain links TRBV6-5 to TRBJ1-1, with 7 bases that match TRBD1. The origin of this receptor is a woman between 55 and 75 years old with acute or convalescent COVID-19. DNA for the CDR3: TGTGCCAGCAGAAACAGGGGCACTGAAGCTTTCTTT. Translating gives CASRNRGTEAFF.